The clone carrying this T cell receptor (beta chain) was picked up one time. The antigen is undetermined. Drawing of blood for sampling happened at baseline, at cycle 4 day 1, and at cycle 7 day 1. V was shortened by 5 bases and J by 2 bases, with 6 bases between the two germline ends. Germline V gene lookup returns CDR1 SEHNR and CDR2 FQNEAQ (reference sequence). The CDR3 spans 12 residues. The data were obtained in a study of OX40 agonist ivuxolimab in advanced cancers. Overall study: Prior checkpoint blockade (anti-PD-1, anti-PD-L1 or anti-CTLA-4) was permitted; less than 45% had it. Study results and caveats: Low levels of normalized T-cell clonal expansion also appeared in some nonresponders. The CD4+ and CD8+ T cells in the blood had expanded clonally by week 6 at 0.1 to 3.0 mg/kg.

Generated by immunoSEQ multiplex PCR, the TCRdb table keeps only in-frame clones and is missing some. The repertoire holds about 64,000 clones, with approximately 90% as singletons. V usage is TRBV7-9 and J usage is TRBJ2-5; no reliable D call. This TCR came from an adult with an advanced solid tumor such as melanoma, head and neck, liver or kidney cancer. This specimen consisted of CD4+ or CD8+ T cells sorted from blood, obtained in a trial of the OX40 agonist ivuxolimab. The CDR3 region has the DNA TGTGCCAGCAGCGACCCTCAAGAGACCCAGTACTTC. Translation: CASSDPQETQYF.